The 14 T cell receptor beta chains given below trace back to one sample, sequenced in a study of OX40 agonist ivuxolimab in advanced cancers. TCRdb's table, derived via immunoSEQ multiplex PCR, lists solely in-frame clones and lacks some. Among tens of thousands of clones listed, 75% to 90% were seen once. The sequencing used CD4+ or CD8+ T cells sorted from blood, collected in a trial of the OX40 agonist ivuxolimab. The source is an adult with an advanced solid tumor such as melanoma, head and neck, liver or kidney cancer.

Worth noting for this clone: Other nucleotide sequences from this sample produce the same CDR3. The rearrangement links TRBV4-1 to TRBJ2-1; tentative D call: TRBD1 (6 bases). The germline CDR1 and CDR2 sequences are MGHRA and YSYEKL. The CDR3 contains 14 residues. V lost 3 bases and J lost 3, with 9 bases in between. CDR3 region: CASSHPDSYNEQFF. CDR3 coding DNA: TGCGCCAGCAGCCACCCGGACAGCTACAATGAGCAGTTCTTC.

The J gene is TRBJ2-3, the V gene TRBV27; 7 bases line up with TRBD2. The CDR3 covers 14 residues. V dropped 3 bases and J dropped 1; count of bases not matched to a gene: 1. Germline V CDR1 and CDR2: MNHEY, SMNVEV (reference sequence). The CDR3 sequence is CASSFAGGTDTQYF. The CDR3 nucleotides read TGTGCCAGCAGTTTCGCGGGGGGCACAGATACGCAGTATTTT.

By sample share, this clone is medium-sized. The J gene is TRBJ1-2, the V gene TRBV30; possibly TRBD1 for D (5 bases). V dropped 2 bases and J dropped 2 bases, with 15 bases sitting between them. This CDR3 is 15 amino acids long. CDR1 is GTSNPN, CDR2 SVGIG, per germline (reference sequence). CDR3 region: CAWSRIGDFNYGYTF. DNA for the CDR3: TGTGCCTGGAGTAGGATTGGGGACTTCAACTATGGCTACACCTTC.

This clone was detected only a few times. V gene TRBV6-4 combines with J gene TRBJ1-5; 8 nucleotides align to TRBD1. The V and J ends lost 8 bases and 4 bases, in that order; junction bases with no gene match: 16. Germline V CDR1 and CDR2: MRHNA, SNTAGT. The CDR3 loop spans 17 amino acids. The chain's CDR3 is CASPKRMGRGLNQPQHF. The CDR3 DNA reads as TGTGCCAGCCCAAAGAGGATGGGCAGGGGGCTTAATCAGCCCCAGCATTTT.

The gene calls are TRBV27 and TRBJ2-1; 10 nucleotides line up with TRBD2. The junction had 9 bases not matched to a gene; V was cut back by 10 bases and J by 6 bases. CDR3 size: 14 residues. CDR1 is MNHEY and CDR2 is SMNVEV in the germline V gene (reference sequence). The CDR3 DNA reads TGTGCCACTGACCGACTAGCGGGTGGCAATGAGCAGTTCTTC. Its protein product is CATDRLAGGNEQFF.

The chain has TRBV7-9 and TRBJ2-7; 11 bases map to TRBD1. The CDR3 extends over 14 amino acids. Germline assignment: CDR1 SEHNR and CDR2 FQNEAQ (reference sequence). Germline trimming cut 6 bases from V and 4 bases from J; bases unmatched to any gene: 5. The chain's CDR3 is CASSRTGGIYEQYF. CDR3 nucleotides: TGTGCCAGCAGTAGGACAGGGGGCATATACGAGCAGTACTTC.

This chain connects TRBV27 to TRBJ2-7, with D perhaps TRBD2 (5 bases). This CDR3 is built from 14 residues. V shed 5 bases and J shed 3 bases, with 14 bases lying between them. Germline assignment: CDR1 MNHEY and CDR2 SMNVEV (reference sequence). CDR3 DNA: TGTGCCAGCAGTCCCAGGTCGGGAATCTACGAGCAGTACTTC. Translated: CASSPRSGIYEQYF.

J is TRBJ2-1 and V is TRBV7-8; tentative D call: TRBD2 (5 bases). The V end was cut by 2 bases, the J end by 0 bases, with 11 bases between. The CDR3 totals 16 residues. Germline loops: CDR1 SGHVS, CDR2 FQNEAQ. For the CDR3, the DNA is TGTGCCAGCAGCTTATTCGGGGTGGGCTCCTACAATGAGCAGTTCTTC. It codes for CASSLFGVGSYNEQFF.

The chain has TRBV13 and TRBJ1-1; D remains ambiguous. V lost 2 bases to trimming and J lost 1 base, with 5 bases between them. The CDR3 runs 13 residues. CDR1 PRHDT and CDR2 FYEKMQ come from the germline V gene (reference sequence). Here the CDR3 DNA reads TGTGCCAGCAGCTTAAACGGGAACACTGAAGCTTTCTTT. Its translation: CASSLNGNTEAFF.

The chain carries TRBV4-1 and TRBJ2-3; D unresolved. Trimming cost V 1 base and J 0 bases, with 5 bases left between them. The CDR3 spans 14 residues. The germline V gene has CDR1 MGHRA and CDR2 YSYEKL. The CDR3 coding sequence is TGCGCCAGCAGCCAAGCCCAGAGCACAGATACGCAGTATTTT. This codes for CASSQAQSTDTQYF.

The rearrangement joins TRBV4-1 to TRBJ2-7; D remains ambiguous. Looked up from germline, CDR1 is MGHRA and CDR2 is YSYEKL. CDR3 length: 13 amino acids. Trimming took 2 bases from V and 3 from J, leaving 8 bases between them. The CDR3 here is CASSQMINYEQYF. The DNA of the CDR3 is TGCGCCAGCAGCCAAATGATAAACTACGAGCAGTACTTC.

The chain is built from TRBV12-5 and TRBJ2-3, with D perhaps TRBD2 (5 bases). Trimming took 1 base from V and 0 from J, leaving 5 bases between them. Per germline, CDR1 LGHNT and CDR2 FRNRAP. There are 14 residues in the CDR3. CDR3 region: CASGLAGSTDTQYF. The CDR3 nucleotides are TGTGCTAGTGGTTTGGCGGGAAGCACAGATACGCAGTATTTT.

V is TRBV2 and J is TRBJ2-7, with a tentative D call TRBD1 (8 bases). The V and J ends lost 5 bases and 3 bases respectively, with 20 bases between them. This CDR3 contains 16 residues. Per the germline V gene, CDR1 is SNHLY and CDR2 is FYNNEI. In nucleotides, the CDR3 is TGTGCCAGCAGTCTTTGGACAGGGACTAATAGCTACGAGCAGTACTTC. Translation gives CASSLWTGTNSYEQYF. The full variable domain, its missing parts supplied by reference TRBV2 and TRBJ2-7, is EPEVTQTPSHQVTQMGQEVILRCVPISNHLYFYWYRQILGQKVEFLVSFYNNEISEKSEIFDDQFSVERPDGSNFTLKIRSTKLEDSAMYFCASSLWTGTNSYEQYFGPGTRLTVT.

The DNA of the CDR3 is TGTGCCAGCAGTGATATACAGGGGGCGGGTGCCCAAGAGACCCAGTACTTC. It is translated as CASSDIQGAGAQETQYF. The chain recombines TRBV2 with TRBJ2-5, with TRBD1 identical over 9 bases. V was pared by 3 bases and J by 1 base, with 9 bases of the junction left unmatched. The length of the CDR3 is 17 residues. Germline V CDR1 and CDR2: SNHLY, FYNNEI.